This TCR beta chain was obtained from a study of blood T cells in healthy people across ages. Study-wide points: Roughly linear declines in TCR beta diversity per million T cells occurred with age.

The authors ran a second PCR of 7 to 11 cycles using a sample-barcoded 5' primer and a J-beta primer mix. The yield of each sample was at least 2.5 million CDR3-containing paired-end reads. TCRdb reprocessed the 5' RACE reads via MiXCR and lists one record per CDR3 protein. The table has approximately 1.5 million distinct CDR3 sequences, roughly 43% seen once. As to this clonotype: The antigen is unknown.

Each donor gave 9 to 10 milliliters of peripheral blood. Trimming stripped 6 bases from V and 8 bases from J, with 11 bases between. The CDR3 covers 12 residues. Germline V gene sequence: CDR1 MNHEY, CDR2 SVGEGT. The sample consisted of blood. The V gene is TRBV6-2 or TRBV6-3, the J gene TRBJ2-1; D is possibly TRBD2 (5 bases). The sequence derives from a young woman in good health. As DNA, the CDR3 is TGTGCCAGCAGGTTAGCGTTGCATGAGCAGTTCTTC. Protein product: CASRLALHEQFF.